The 19 T cell receptor beta chains below were found in one sample sequenced in a study of vaccination and CD4 T cells after COVID-19. For these TCRs, the target antigens are not known. Specified treatment: approximately nine-day PBMC culture with coronavirus spike peptide pools or control peptides (ViraFEST assay). Sequenced with the Oncomine TCR Beta short-read assay was DNA taken from cultured CD4+ T cells. One entry per CDR3 protein, called by TCRdb with MiXCR from the PCR reads. The table has 3,400 or so distinct CDR3 sequences, 80% seen once. Sample: CD4+ T cells from blood, cultured in vitro. Every receptor here comes from a human donor who had recovered from COVID-19.

The chain combines TRBV20-1 with TRBJ1-4, with TRBD1 matching over 8 bases. This CDR3 region has 14 residues. V gave up 4 bases and J gave up 8 bases; unmatched junction bases: 9. CDR1 is DFQATT, CDR2 SNEGSKA, per germline (reference sequence). CDR3 protein: CSATRGQGGEKLFF. As DNA, the CDR3 is TGCAGTGCTACCCGAGGACAGGGAGGAGAAAAACTGTTTTTT.

The chain recombines TRBV20-1 with TRBJ1-5; maybe TRBD1 (5 bases). Trimming removed 1 base at V and 2 bases at J, with 12 bases between. This CDR3 region has 15 residues. Germline values: CDR1 DFQATT, CDR2 SNEGSKA (reference sequence). The CDR3 loop is CSARGGSAGNQPQHF. In DNA, the CDR3 is TGCAGTGCTAGAGGGGGCTCGGCGGGCAATCAGCCCCAGCATTTT.

The chain links TRBV29-1 to TRBJ1-3; D is possibly TRBD1 (5 bases). CDR1 SQVTM and CDR2 ANQGSEA come from the germline V gene. The length of the CDR3 is 16 residues. V dropped 4 bases and J dropped 0 bases, with 16 bases sitting between them. The CDR3, as DNA: TGCAGCGTTGTGGAGCTGGACAAATTCTCTGGAAACACCATATATTTT. It specifies CSVVELDKFSGNTIYF.

This chain uses TRBV20-1 with TRBJ2-3; TRBD2 is a possible D gene (7 bases). CDR3 length: 12 residues. Germline values: CDR1 DFQATT, CDR2 SNEGSKA (reference sequence). The V end was cut by 5 bases, the J end by 7 bases, with 13 bases between. The chain's CDR3 is CSAGGASYTQYF. CDR3 in DNA: TGCAGTGCTGGGGGGGCCTCGTATACGCAGTATTTT.

V and J are TRBV7-8 and TRBJ1-6; unclear D gene. The CDR3 is 12 residues long. The ends were cut back, 3 bases at V and 8 bases at J, with 5 bases in the middle. Germline V gives CDR1 SGHVS, CDR2 FQNEAQ. In DNA, the CDR3 is TGTGCCAGCAGCTTTTGGGATTCACCCCTCCACTTT. This gives the protein CASSFWDSPLHF.

The V call is TRBV28, the J call TRBJ1-2; 8 bases agree with TRBD1. The CDR3 has 14 residues. In germline, CDR1 is MDHEN, CDR2 SYDVKM. The junction had 12 bases not matched to a gene; V was cut back by 6 bases and J by 9 bases. In DNA, the CDR3 is TGTGCCAGCAGACGCAACAGGGGGAAATTCAGCTACACCTTC. Translation gives CASRRNRGKFSYTF.

V usage is TRBV30 and J usage is TRBJ1-2; no clear D. There are 11 residues in the CDR3. Germline V gene lookup returns CDR1 GTSNPN and CDR2 SVGIG (reference sequence). The V end was cut by 1 base, the J end by 4 bases, with 4 bases between. CDR3 nucleotide sequence: TGTGCCTGGAGTGGGGTCTATGGCTACACCTTC. Translated, it gives CAWSGVYGYTF.

The V and J genes are TRBV6-5 and TRBJ1-5; the D is unclear. Germline CDR1 is MNHEY and CDR2 is SVGAGI. Trimming shortened V by 2 bases and J by 4 bases, and 12 bases separated the two germline ends. The CDR3 length is 15 residues. CDR3 loop: CASSYGPERNQPQHF. The CDR3 DNA is TGTGCCAGCAGTTACGGGCCCGAGCGGAATCAGCCCCAGCATTTT.

V gene TRBV5-1 combines with J gene TRBJ1-1, with 9 bases that match TRBD1. From germline, CDR1 is SGHRS and CDR2 YFSETQ. The V segment lost 1 base and the J segment 3 bases; nucleotides outside the gene matches: 10. CDR3 length equals 17 residues. This CDR3 reads CASSLRATGQGYTEAFF. CDR3 nucleotides: TGCGCCAGCAGCTTGAGGGCGACCGGACAGGGGTACACTGAAGCTTTCTTT.

The chain couples TRBV7-3 to TRBJ2-3, with TRBD2 matching 11 bases. The germline V gene has CDR1 SGHTA and CDR2 FQGTGA. V lost 4 bases and J lost 8; bases outside the gene matches: 2. The CDR3 sequence is 13 residues long. The CDR3 DNA follows: TGTGCCAGCAGCTCAACTAGCGGGGGTACGCAGTATTTT. Translated: CASSSTSGGTQYF.

This clonotype turned up a few times. This chain uses TRBV7-9 with TRBJ1-4; TRBD1 matches 10 bases. Germline V gives CDR1 SEHNR, CDR2 FQNEAQ (reference sequence). This CDR3 region has 15 residues. V shed 5 bases and J 7 bases; nucleotides not matched to a gene: 7. The CDR3 DNA reads as TGTGCCAGCAGCCGGTTGGGGACAGGGGTTGAAAAACTGTTTTTT. Translating it yields CASSRLGTGVEKLFF.

The rearrangement joins TRBV6-1 to TRBJ1-2; TRBD1 matches at 7 bases. The CDR3 covers 13 residues. V shed 7 bases and J 2 bases; nucleotides not matched to a gene: 4. Germline V gene sequence: CDR1 MNHNS, CDR2 SASEGT. The DNA of the CDR3 is TGTGCCAGCAAAAGGGGACAGAACTATGGCTACACCTTC. It yields the protein CASKRGQNYGYTF.

V and J are TRBV2 and TRBJ1-2; D might be TRBD1 (5 bases). Germline loops: CDR1 SNHLY, CDR2 FYNNEI. The CDR3 runs 13 residues. The ends were cut back, 7 bases at V and 4 bases at J, with 13 bases in the middle. This CDR3 is CASTGRVTYGYTF. The CDR3 DNA follows: TGTGCCAGCACTGGCAGGGTAACCTATGGCTACACCTTC.

This chain uses TRBV2 with TRBJ1-2; no firm D call. The germline V gene encodes CDR1 SNHLY and CDR2 FYNNEI. The CDR3 is made up of 10 amino acids. The germline V and J ends were trimmed by 8 bases and 3 bases, with 4 bases remaining between them. The CDR3 is CASSDYGYTF. The CDR3 DNA reads as TGTGCCAGCTCGGACTATGGCTACACCTTC.

This sequence joins TRBV28 and TRBJ1-1; the match to TRBD1 covers 8 bases. J lost 1 base, V lost 5 bases, and 6 bases had no gene match. This CDR3 has 15 residues. CDR1 MDHEN and CDR2 SYDVKM come from the germline V gene. The CDR3, as DNA: TGTGCCAGCAGTGAAGCCGGACAGGGGAACACTGAAGCTTTCTTT. Protein: CASSEAGQGNTEAFF.

The rearrangement uses TRBV28 and TRBJ1-4, with unresolved D. The V end lost 6 bases, the J end lost 3 bases, and 11 bases lay between the germline ends. The CDR3 totals 14 residues. Germline V gene data show CDR1 as MDHEN and CDR2 as SYDVKM. Written as DNA, the CDR3 is TGTGCCAGCAGGAAAGGGTTGGCTAATGAAAAACTGTTTTTT. Amino acid sequence: CASRKGLANEKLFF.

This clonotype was counted a few times. The rearrangement uses TRBV5-3 and TRBJ2-1, with D perhaps TRBD2 (6 bases). TRBV5-3 is flagged as an ORF with uncertain function. There are 16 residues in the CDR3. V was pared by 7 bases and J by 8 bases, with 25 bases between. The CDR3 loop reads CARRRRAGPSVDEQFF. CDR3 DNA sequence: TGTGCCAGACGGCGACGAGCGGGCCCCTCGGTCGATGAGCAGTTCTTC.

The rearrangement links TRBV6-1 to TRBJ2-7; 11 bases line up with TRBD1. V dropped 5 bases and J dropped 6; count of bases not matched to a gene: 6. CDR1 and CDR2 from the germline V gene are MNHNS and SASEGT. The CDR3 is 14 amino acids. DNA of the CDR3: TGTGCCAGCAGTACCGGACAGGGGGCGGGCGAGCAGTACTTC. Protein: CASSTGQGAGEQYF.

The chain uses TRBV20-1 and TRBJ1-1, with 7 bases lining up with TRBD1. CDR1 is DFQATT, CDR2 SNEGSKA, per germline (reference sequence). The CDR3 consists of 13 residues. The junction had 2 bases not matched to a gene; V was cut back by 3 bases and J by 1 base. CDR3 loop: CSASGTANTEAFF. The CDR3 DNA sequence: TGCAGTGCTAGTGGGACAGCGAACACTGAAGCTTTCTTT.